Listed here are 6 T cell receptor beta chains from one sample, sequenced in a study of blood T cells in healthy people across ages. A second 7 to 11 cycle PCR used barcoded and J-beta primers. Via MiXCR, TCRdb re-called the 5' RACE reads, giving one row per CDR3 protein. The data hold over a million distinct CDR3 sequences, with roughly 43% observed a single time. Sequencing was done on a sample of blood. All receptors derive from a young woman in good health.

The chain recombines TRBV2 with TRBJ1-5; D unclear. The V and J ends lost 0 bases and 4 bases respectively, with 7 bases between them. This CDR3 has 14 amino acids. Germline assignment: CDR1 SNHLY and CDR2 FYNNEI. The CDR3 DNA reads as TGTGCCAGCAGTGAAGCGTTCGAAAATCAGCCCCAGCATTTT. This sequence encodes CASSEAFENQPQHF. The whole variable domain, remainder taken from reference TRBV2 and TRBJ1-5, is EPEVTQTPSHQVTQMGQEVILRCVPISNHLYFYWYRQILGQKVEFLVSFYNNEISEKSEIFDDQFSVERPDGSNFTLKIRSTKLEDSAMYFCASSEAFENQPQHFGDGTRLSIL.

The chain is built from TRBV12-3 or TRBV12-4 and TRBJ1-1, with D possibly being TRBD1 (6 bases). Between the trimmed V and J ends, which lost 5 bases and 6 bases, there was a span of 19 bases. This CDR3 comprises 15 residues. CDR3: CASSTPQGRQSEAFF. Here the CDR3 DNA reads TGTGCCAGCAGTACACCGCAGGGGAGGCAGTCTGAAGCTTTCTTT.

The J gene is TRBJ2-1, the V gene TRBV7-3; 7 bases are a match to TRBD2. CDR1 and CDR2 (germline): SGHTA, FQGTGA. V shed 5 bases and J 2 bases; nucleotides not matched to a gene: 15. CDR3 length: 18 residues. The CDR3 sequence is CASSQLPRSSGAYNEQFF. The CDR3, as DNA: TGTGCCAGCAGCCAACTCCCGAGATCTAGCGGAGCCTACAATGAGCAGTTCTTC.

In its sample, this clonotype was seen once. The V gene is TRBV2, the J gene TRBJ1-1; possibly TRBD1 for D (6 bases). The germline V and J ends were trimmed by 5 bases and 10 bases, with 14 bases remaining between them. CDR1 is SNHLY, CDR2 FYNNEI, per germline. CDR3 length: 12 amino acids. Here the CDR3 reads CASSRPGGGAFF. CDR3 sequence (DNA): TGTGCCAGCAGTAGACCCGGAGGGGGAGCTTTCTTT.

J is TRBJ2-5 and V is TRBV4-3, with 7 bases lining up with TRBD1. The end of the DNA fits TRBJ2-7 better, so the J call may be wrong. Per the germline V gene, CDR1 is LGHNA and CDR2 is YSLEER. The CDR3 runs to 13 residues. CDR3 nucleotide sequence: TGCGCCAGCAGCCACGCGACAGGGCACGAGCAGTACTTC. This codes for CASSHATGHEQYF.

The chain has TRBV15 and TRBJ2-1; 8 bases are shared with TRBD2. Germline assignment: CDR1 LNHNV and CDR2 YYDKDF (reference sequence). With 1 base clipped from V and 1 base from J, the junction kept 6 bases outside the gene matches. This CDR3 is built from 17 residues. CDR3 nucleotides: TGTGCCACCAGCAGAGGCGGAGCGGGAGCTTCCTACAATGAGCAGTTCTTC. Amino acids: CATSRGGAGASYNEQFF.